This T cell receptor (beta chain) came from a study of vaccination effects on CD4 cells after COVID-19. Study-wide background: Every participant took two doses of the BNT162b2 or mRNA-1273 vaccine. Study findings and constraints: Substantial clonal contraction characterized both infection- and vaccine-induced clones late after vaccination.

This clone was counted a single time. Its antigen is not known. Unmatched junction bases numbered 7, after V lost 3 bases and J lost 2 bases. CDR3 length equals 15 residues. The germline V gene encodes CDR1 GTSNPN and CDR2 SVGIG (reference sequence). TCRdb keeps only in-frame clones here, not all; method: immunoSEQ multiplex PCR. The sample records 70,000 or so clones, about 70% being singletons. In the ViraFEST assay, antigen-specific CD4+ clonotypes were identified by expansion after peptide-pool stimulation. Researchers isolated CD4+ T cells once about eleven days of culture had elapsed. In the vaccine recipients, nucleocapsid antibodies were negative and there was no prior SARS-CoV-2 infection.

This TCR was sampled from a human donor who received a COVID-19 vaccine. The chain combines TRBV30 with TRBJ2-4, with 7 positions matching TRBD1. The source material was CD4+ T cells from PBMCs cultured with HCoV-NL63 spike peptides, sampled before COVID-19 vaccination. CDR3 in DNA: TGTGCCTGGAGCCGACAGGGCGCGTCCAAAAACATTCAGTACTTC. Amino acid sequence: CAWSRQGASKNIQYF.